This passage covers 18 T cell receptor beta chains from one sample sequenced in a study of cytomegalovirus exposure and HLA in healthy donors. Amplification used 60 Vbeta primers and 13 Jbeta primers. Method: immunoSEQ multiplex PCR; TCRdb's copy keeps in-frame clones and lacks some. The sample includes about 160,000 clones, about four fifths seen only once; the top ten take roughly 4.4%. The specimen sequenced was PBMCs. Receptors were obtained from a man aged 30 to 39 in good health and CMV-seronegative.

The chain is built from TRBV6-5 and TRBJ1-1; no definite D call. CDR1 and CDR2 from the germline V gene are MNHEY and SVGAGI. Trimming took 11 bases from V and 0 from J, leaving 10 bases between them. The CDR3 runs 12 residues. As DNA, the CDR3 is TGTGCCTCAAGCGCTATGAACACTGAAGCTTTCTTT. This sequence encodes CASSAMNTEAFF.

The chain couples TRBV9 to TRBJ2-5; 10 bases fit TRBD2. This CDR3 contains 16 residues. CDR1 is SGDLS, CDR2 YYNGEE, per germline. The V and J ends lost 4 bases and 5 bases, in that order; junction bases with no gene match: 11. The CDR3 region is CASSSWLAGAGETQYF. CDR3 DNA sequence: TGTGCCAGCAGCTCCTGGCTAGCGGGAGCGGGTGAGACCCAGTACTTC.

This rearrangement joins TRBV29-1 to TRBJ1-2; D is unresolved. V was clipped by 7 bases and J by 7 bases, with 22 bases between them. The germline V gene encodes CDR1 SQVTM and CDR2 ANQGSEA. The CDR3 contains 14 residues. CDR3 DNA: TGCAGCGCCCCGGTGACCGCGGCTTCGGTTGGCTACACCTTC. The encoded protein is CSAPVTAASVGYTF. The complete variable domain, with remaining parts taken from reference TRBV29-1 and TRBJ1-2, reads SAVISQKPSRDICQRGTSLTIQCQVDSQVTMMFWYRQQPGQSLTLIATANQGSEATYESGFVIDKFPISRPNLTFSTLTVSNMSPEDSSIYLCSAPVTAASVGYTFGSGTRLTVV.

J is TRBJ2-5 and V is TRBV10-1, with 7 positions matching TRBD2. The last part of the DNA fits TRBJ2-7 better; the J call may be wrong. The CDR3 covers 16 residues. Germline V CDR1 and CDR2: WNHNN, SYGVQD (reference sequence). The CDR3 here is CASSESTGRVSYEQYF. The CDR3 bases are TGCGCCAGCAGTGAGTCGACGGGGAGGGTCTCCTACGAGCAGTACTTC.

This sequence joins TRBV27 and TRBJ2-5; 7 bases line up with TRBD1. The CDR3 consists of 16 residues. With V trimmed by 4 bases and J by 8 bases, 16 bases remained unmatched. Germline CDR1 reads MNHEY; CDR2 reads SMNVEV (reference sequence). The CDR3 spells CASSYVAPGQTSTQYF. The CDR3 DNA sequence: TGTGCCAGCAGTTACGTCGCTCCGGGACAGACGAGCACCCAGTACTTC.

The CDR3, as DNA: TGCAGCGTTCCCCGACTAGCGGGAACGAATGAGCAGTTCTTC. Protein sequence: CSVPRLAGTNEQFF. The chain carries TRBV29-1 and TRBJ2-1, with TRBD2 matching 11 bases. The CDR3 has 14 residues. The V gene's germline CDR1 is SQVTM and CDR2 ANQGSEA. The J segment lost 7 bases and the V segment lost 5 bases, leaving 7 bases of the junction unmatched.

The chain combines TRBV6-6 with TRBJ2-5; the match to TRBD1 covers 7 bases. V lost 10 bases to trimming and J lost 2 bases; unmatched junction nucleotides: 4. Germline loops: CDR1 MNHNY, CDR2 SVGAGI (reference sequence). The CDR3 contains 12 residues. The CDR3 region has the DNA TGTGCCACCCGGACAGGACAAGAGACCCAGTACTTC. It codes for CATRTGQETQYF.

DNA for the CDR3: TGCGCCAGCAGCTTGGAAGGGGGTTCACCCCTCCACTTT. The encoded protein is CASSLEGGSPLHF. V is TRBV5-1 and J is TRBJ1-6, with a weak D call TRBD1 (6 bases). V dropped 0 bases and J dropped 9 bases, with 7 bases sitting between them. This CDR3 has 13 residues. The germline V gene encodes CDR1 SGHRS and CDR2 YFSETQ. The full variable domain, completed using reference TRBV5-1 and TRBJ1-6, is KAGVTQTPRYLIKTRGQQVTLSCSPISGHRSVSWYQQTPGQGLQFLFEYFSETQRNKGNFPGRFSGRQFSNSRSEMNVSTLELGDSALYLCASSLEGGSPLHFGNGTRLTVT.

The chain recombines TRBV11-2 with TRBJ2-7, with TRBD2 as a possible D gene (5 bases). The ends were cut back, 3 bases at V and 7 bases at J, with 13 bases in the middle. The CDR3 is made up of 13 amino acids. CDR1 and CDR2 (germline): SGHAT, FQNNGV. CDR3 nucleotide sequence: TGTGCCAGCAGCTTCCCCTTGACGGGGGAGCAGTACTTC. The encoded protein is CASSFPLTGEQYF. Full variable domain (missing parts from reference TRBV11-2 and TRBJ2-7): EAGVAQSPRYKIIEKRQSVAFWCNPISGHATLYWYQQILGQGPKLLIQFQNNGVVDDSQLPKDRFSAERLKGVDSTLKIQPAKLEDSAVYLCASSFPLTGEQYFGPGTRLTVT.

In this sample, this clone turned up a few times. The V and J genes are TRBV5-4 and TRBJ2-7, with 11 nucleotides matching TRBD1. The CDR3 runs 15 residues. The germline gives CDR1 SGHNT, CDR2 YYREEE (reference sequence). The V gene end was trimmed by 5 bases and the J gene end by 0 bases; junction bases not matched to a gene: 4. In nucleotides, the CDR3 is TGTGCCAGCAGGGGGGACAGGGGGGGCTCCTACGAGCAGTACTTC. Residues: CASRGDRGGSYEQYF.

The chain joins TRBV7-9 to TRBJ1-1; D call uncertain. V lost 5 bases to trimming and J lost 7 bases, with 14 bases between them. The length of the CDR3 is 13 residues. CDR1 SEHNR and CDR2 FQNEAQ come from the germline V gene (reference sequence). CDR3 region: CASSRGNLGEAFF. CDR3 DNA sequence: TGTGCCAGCAGCCGAGGAAATCTGGGTGAAGCTTTCTTT.

V usage is TRBV6-5 and J usage is TRBJ1-1; 7 positions agree with TRBD1. The CDR3 length is 13 residues. Per germline, CDR1 MNHEY and CDR2 SVGAGI. J was trimmed by 9 bases and V by 2 bases; bases with no gene match: 6. The CDR3 loop is CASSYGADRKAFF. In DNA form, the CDR3 reads TGTGCCAGCAGTTACGGGGCGGACAGGAAAGCTTTCTTT.

The gene calls are TRBV6-4 and TRBJ1-1; weak D call: TRBD1 (5 bases). The CDR3 contains 13 residues. CDR1 is MRHNA, CDR2 SNTAGT, per germline. Trimming removed 4 bases at V and 11 bases at J, with 17 bases between. Written as DNA, the CDR3 is TGTGCCAGCAGTGTTGGGGCGGCGGTTAGGGCTTTCTTT. Its protein is CASSVGAAVRAFF.

This sequence joins TRBV18 and TRBJ1-2; a weak D match, TRBD1 (6 bases). V lost 0 bases, J lost 5 bases, and 7 bases lay in between. Germline V CDR1 and CDR2: KGHSH, LQKENI. CDR3 size: 13 residues. CDR3 in amino acids: CASSPPGQYGYTF. CDR3 sequence (DNA): TGTGCCAGCTCACCACCTGGACAGTATGGCTACACCTTC.

The chain recombines TRBV9 with TRBJ2-7; D perhaps matches TRBD2 (6 bases). Between the trimmed V and J ends, which lost 0 bases and 4 bases, there was a span of 14 bases. CDR1 and CDR2 (germline): SGDLS, YYNGEE. The CDR3 has 15 residues. The CDR3 bases are TGTGCCAGCAGCGTAGGGAGGGGTAGGCAATACGAGCAGTACTTC. Protein: CASSVGRGRQYEQYF.

The chain has TRBV27 and TRBJ2-3; TRBD2 might be the D (5 bases). The germline V gene encodes CDR1 MNHEY and CDR2 SMNVEV (reference sequence). The CDR3 is 15 residues long. V lost 1 base to trimming and J lost 1 base, with 9 bases between them. CDR3 amino acids: CASSLYGSGTDTQYF. The CDR3 DNA reads as TGTGCCAGCAGTTTATATGGGAGTGGCACAGATACGCAGTATTTT.

The CDR3 DNA sequence: TGCGCCAGCAGCCAAGAACGCGGGTCCTATAATTCACCCCTCCACTTT. Its translation: CASSQERGSYNSPLHF. The rearrangement uses TRBV4-3 and TRBJ1-6, with D uncertain. Looked up from germline, CDR1 is LGHNA and CDR2 is YSLEER. The CDR3 loop spans 16 amino acids. The V end lost 0 bases, the J end lost 1 base, and 7 bases lay between the germline ends.

This rearrangement joins TRBV2 to TRBJ2-3, with D possibly being TRBD2 (6 bases). Deletions cut 5 bases from V and 3 bases from J, with 21 bases between. This CDR3 region has 17 residues. Germline V gene lookup returns CDR1 SNHLY and CDR2 FYNNEI. CDR3 region: CASSSEGGGGNTDTQYF. DNA for the CDR3: TGTGCCAGCAGTTCGGAGGGTGGTGGGGGGAATACAGATACGCAGTATTTT. The variable domain in full, completed from reference TRBV2 and TRBJ2-3, reads EPEVTQTPSHQVTQMGQEVILRCVPISNHLYFYWYRQILGQKVEFLVSFYNNEISEKSEIFDDQFSVERPDGSNFTLKIRSTKLEDSAMYFCASSSEGGGGNTDTQYFGPGTRLTVL.